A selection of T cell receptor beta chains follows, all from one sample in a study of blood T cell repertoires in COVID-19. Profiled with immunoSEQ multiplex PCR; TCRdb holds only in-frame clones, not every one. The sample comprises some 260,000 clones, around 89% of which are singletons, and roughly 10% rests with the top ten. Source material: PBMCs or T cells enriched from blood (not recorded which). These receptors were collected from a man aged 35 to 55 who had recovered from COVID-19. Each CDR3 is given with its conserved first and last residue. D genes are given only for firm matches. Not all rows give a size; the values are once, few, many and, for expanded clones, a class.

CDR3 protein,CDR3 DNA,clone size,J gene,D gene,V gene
CASSLVEGGTEQYF,TGTGCCAGCAGCTTAGTCGAGGGAGGGACTGAGCAGTACTTC,.,TRBJ2-7,TRBD2,TRBV7-2
CASSRVSGGPKTQYF,TGTGCCAGCAGCAGAGTTAGCGGGGGGCCGAAGACCCAGTACTTC,.,TRBJ2-5,TRBD2,TRBV7-9
CASSPEVGGRINIQYF,TGTGCCAGCAGCCCAGAAGTCGGGGGGCGGATTAACATTCAGTACTTC,few,TRBJ2-4,.,TRBV9
CASSEWTGSLDNSPLHF,TGTGCCAGCAGTGAATGGACAGGATCCCTCGATAATTCACCCCTCCACTTT,.,TRBJ1-6,TRBD1,TRBV25-1
CSVAGANEKLFF,TGCAGCGTTGCCGGAGCTAATGAAAAACTGTTTTTT,once,TRBJ1-4,.,TRBV29-1
CASSLDWTSESNTGELFF,TGTGCCAGCAGCTTAGATTGGACTAGCGAATCGAACACCGGGGAGCTGTTTTTT,once,TRBJ2-2,TRBD2,TRBV11-3
CASSCTGRGEDSNQPQHF,TGTGCCAGCAGCTGCACCGGTCGGGGGGAGGATAGCAATCAGCCCCAGCATTTT,few,TRBJ1-5,.,TRBV11-3
CASSAQGPYNEQFF,TGCGCCAGCAGTGCACAGGGGCCGTACAATGAGCAGTTCTTC,.,TRBJ2-1,TRBD1,TRBV10-2
CASSQALLTSGSYNEQFF,TGCGCCAGCAGCCAAGCACTCCTCACTAGCGGGAGCTACAATGAGCAGTTCTTC,.,TRBJ2-1,TRBD2,TRBV4-3
CASSSPPGGADTQYF,TGTGCCAGCAGTTCCCCGCCGGGAGGCGCAGATACGCAGTATTTT,.,TRBJ2-3,TRBD2,TRBV28
CASSGLAGGTYEQYF,TGTGCCAGCAGTGGCCTAGCGGGAGGCACCTACGAGCAGTACTTC,.,TRBJ2-7,TRBD2,TRBV28
CASSYSGAGHQPQHF,TGTGCCAGCAGTTATTCAGGGGCCGGGCATCAGCCCCAGCATTTT,.,TRBJ1-5,.,TRBV6-2/TRBV6-3
CASSTGGAGNEQFF,TGCGCCAGCAGCACAGGGGGCGCTGGCAATGAGCAGTTCTTC,.,TRBJ2-1,TRBD1,TRBV5-1
CASSVGLAGDRQQYF,TGTGCCAGCAGCGTTGGACTAGCGGGAGACAGGCAGCAGTACTTC,.,TRBJ2-7,TRBD2,TRBV9
CASSWTGSEQFF,TGTGCCAGCAGTTGGACAGGTAGTGAGCAGTTCTTC,once,TRBJ2-1,TRBD1,TRBV27
CASSPTGAYGYTF,TGTGCCAGCTCACCAACAGGTGCCTATGGCTACACCTTC,.,TRBJ1-2,.,TRBV18
CASSVDPGFATNEKLFF,TGTGCCAGCAGCGTAGATCCAGGATTTGCAACTAATGAAAAACTGTTTTTT,.,TRBJ1-4,.,TRBV9
CASSCTNLAGHSTDTQYF,TGTGCCAGCAGTTGTACGAACCTAGCGGGTCATAGCACAGATACGCAGTATTTT,.,TRBJ2-3,TRBD2,TRBV6-2/TRBV6-3
CASSPRGRGDTQYF,TGTGCCAGCTCACCGAGGGGGCGCGGGGATACGCAGTATTTT,.,TRBJ2-3,TRBD1,TRBV18
CASSPTLGEQFF,TGTGCCAGCAGCCCCACTCTTGGTGAGCAGTTCTTC,.,TRBJ2-1,.,TRBV5-6
CASSIDPYTGQETQYF,TGTGCCAGTAGTATAGATCCGTACACAGGTCAAGAGACCCAGTACTTC,.,TRBJ2-5,.,TRBV19
CASSESRVAEAFF,TGTGCCAGCAGCGAAAGCAGGGTGGCTGAAGCTTTCTTT,.,TRBJ1-1,.,TRBV7-6
CASSLSSGDENIQYF,TGTGCCAGCAGTTTATCTAGCGGGGACGAAAACATTCAGTACTTC,.,TRBJ2-4,TRBD2,TRBV28
CAAWGPASGSNMETQYF,TGTGCCGCGTGGGGTCCGGCTAGCGGGAGCAATATGGAGACCCAGTACTTC,.,TRBJ2-5,TRBD2,TRBV3-1/TRBV3-2
CASSSGQRYSGSYNSPLHF,TGTGCCAGCAGCTCCGGACAACGGTATTCGGGCTCCTATAATTCACCCCTCCACTTT,.,TRBJ1-6,.,TRBV7-8
CAWSYLGRGRGYTF,TGTGCCTGGAGTTATCTGGGGAGGGGCCGTGGCTACACCTTC,.,TRBJ1-2,.,TRBV30
CASSYGGQRTGKLFF,TGTGCCAGCAGTTACGGGGGACAGAGGACCGGAAAACTGTTTTTT,.,TRBJ1-4,TRBD1,TRBV6-5
CASSHSSFEAFF,TGCGCCAGCAGCCATTCAAGCTTTGAAGCTTTCTTT,.,TRBJ1-1,.,TRBV4-1
CASSWDRANTEAFF,TGTGCCAGCAGCTGGGACAGGGCTAACACTGAAGCTTTCTTT,.,TRBJ1-1,TRBD1,TRBV5-6
CASSPPGTSGSLAKNIQYF,TGTGCCAGCAGTCCCCCGGGGACTAGCGGGAGTTTGGCCAAAAACATTCAGTACTTC,.,TRBJ2-4,TRBD2,TRBV28
CASRPSGRETQYF,TGTGCCAGCAGACCCAGCGGGAGGGAGACCCAGTACTTC,once,TRBJ2-5,TRBD2,TRBV7-2
CASRTLEFMGGRFFYEQYF,TGTGCCAGCAGGACACTAGAGTTTATGGGCGGACGTTTTTTCTACGAGCAGTACTTC,.,TRBJ2-7,.,TRBV27
CAWSPGHAFSGNTIYF,TGTGCCTGGAGTCCTGGACACGCCTTTTCTGGAAACACCATATATTTT,.,TRBJ1-3,.,TRBV30
CASSQKQGWGETQYF,TGTGCCAGCAGCCAAAAACAGGGTTGGGGGGAGACCCAGTACTTC,.,TRBJ2-5,.,TRBV4-2
CASSQTGTANTEAFF,TGTGCCAGCAGTCAGACCGGGACAGCGAACACTGAAGCTTTCTTT,.,TRBJ1-1,TRBD1,TRBV6-5
CASSLGLAGLNTGELFF,TGTGCCAGCAGCCTGGGACTAGCGGGGTTAAACACCGGGGAGCTGTTTTTT,.,TRBJ2-2,TRBD2,TRBV11-3
CASSVDSQVRWDTQYF,TGTGCCAGCAGCGTAGACTCACAGGTCAGATGGGATACGCAGTATTTT,once,TRBJ2-3,.,TRBV9
CAIHWQTEAFF,TGTGCCATCCATTGGCAGACTGAAGCTTTCTTT,.,TRBJ1-1,.,TRBV6-5
CASSAGLGLGYTF,TGTGCCAGTAGCGCCGGGTTAGGCCTTGGCTACACCTTC,.,TRBJ1-2,.,TRBV19
CASSLAQRHTEAFF,TGCGCCAGCAGCTTGGCCCAGAGGCACACTGAAGCTTTCTTT,.,TRBJ1-1,.,TRBV5-1
CASRRESNYGYTF,TGTGCCAGCAGGAGGGAGTCTAACTATGGCTACACCTTC,.,TRBJ1-2,.,TRBV2
CASSFRDRLNYGYTF,TGTGCCAGCAGTTTTCGGGACAGGCTAAACTATGGCTACACCTTC,.,TRBJ1-2,TRBD1,TRBV27
CASSERPGTGLYGYTF,TGTGCCAGCAGTGAACGCCCCGGGACAGGACTCTATGGCTACACCTTC,.,TRBJ1-2,TRBD1,TRBV25-1
CASSLGRARSSYGYTF,TGTGCCAGCAGCTTGGGCAGGGCCCGTTCTTCTTATGGCTACACCTTC,.,TRBJ1-2,.,TRBV5-4
CASSLTVGSYNEQFF,TGTGCCAGCAGCCTGACAGTTGGGTCCTACAATGAGCAGTTCTTC,.,TRBJ2-1,.,TRBV3-1/TRBV3-2
CASSVGGTGITEQETQYF,TGTGCCAGCAGCGTAGGTGGGACAGGGATTACAGAACAAGAGACCCAGTACTTC,.,TRBJ2-5,TRBD1,TRBV9
CASSYAGNTQYF,TGTGCCAGCAGTTACGCAGGGAATACGCAGTATTTT,.,TRBJ2-3,.,TRBV6-2/TRBV6-3
CASSLLSPGAAGLTTSGANVLTF,TGCGCCAGCAGCTTATTATCGCCCGGCGCCGCGGGACTTACAACGTCTGGGGCCAACGTCCTGACTTTC,.,TRBJ2-6,.,TRBV5-1
CASSSGPPLHF,TGTGCCAGCAGTTCAGGTCCACCCCTCCACTTT,.,TRBJ1-6,.,TRBV12-3/TRBV12-4
CASSFRDRGFYEQYF,TGCGCCAGCAGCTTTCGGGACAGGGGTTTCTACGAGCAGTACTTC,few,TRBJ2-7,TRBD1,TRBV5-1
CASSLGGSGRQNEQFF,TGTGCCAGCAGCTTAGGGGGTAGCGGGAGGCAGAATGAGCAGTTCTTC,.,TRBJ2-1,TRBD2,TRBV7-2
CSGISGSSLTQYF,TGCAGCGGGATAAGCGGGAGTTCCCTTACGCAGTATTTT,.,TRBJ2-3,TRBD2,TRBV29-1
CASSSQGGSYEQYF,TGTGCCAGCAGCTCCCAGGGAGGCTCCTACGAGCAGTACTTC,.,TRBJ2-7,.,TRBV7-2
CASSYSRRVGNTIYF,TGTGCCAGCAGTTACTCGCGGCGAGTTGGAAACACCATATATTTT,.,TRBJ1-3,.,TRBV6-6
CASGSGALKETQYF,TGTGCCAGCGGTTCTGGGGCCCTAAAAGAGACCCAGTACTTC,.,TRBJ2-5,.,TRBV28
CAAAPGLAGGVVYDEQFF,TGTGCCGCGGCACCGGGACTAGCGGGAGGGGTCGTATACGATGAGCAGTTCTTC,.,TRBJ2-1,TRBD2,TRBV7-8
CATKTGDNEKLFF,TGTGCCACAAAGACAGGGGATAATGAAAAACTGTTTTTT,.,TRBJ1-4,TRBD1,TRBV19
CASSQVGGAGNSPLHF,TGTGCCAGCAGCCAAGTTGGGGGCGCCGGAAATTCACCCCTCCACTTT,few,TRBJ1-6,.,TRBV3-1/TRBV3-2
CASLTRPPQKKRNSPLHF,TGTGCCAGCCTAACTCGCCCCCCCCAAAAGAAGAGGAATTCACCCCTCCACTTT,.,TRBJ1-6,.,TRBV11-2